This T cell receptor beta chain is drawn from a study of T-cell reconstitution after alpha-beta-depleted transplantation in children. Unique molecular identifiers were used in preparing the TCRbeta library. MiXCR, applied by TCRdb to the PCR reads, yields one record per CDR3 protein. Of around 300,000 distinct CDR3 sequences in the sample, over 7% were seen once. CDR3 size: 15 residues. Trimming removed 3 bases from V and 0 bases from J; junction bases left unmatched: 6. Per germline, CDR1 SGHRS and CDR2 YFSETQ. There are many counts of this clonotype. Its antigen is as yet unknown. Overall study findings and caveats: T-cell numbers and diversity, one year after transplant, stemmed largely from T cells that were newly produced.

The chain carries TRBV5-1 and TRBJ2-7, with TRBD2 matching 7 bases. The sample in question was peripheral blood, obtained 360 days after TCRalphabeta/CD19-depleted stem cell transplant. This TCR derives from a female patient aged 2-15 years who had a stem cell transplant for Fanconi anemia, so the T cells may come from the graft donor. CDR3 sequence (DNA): TGCGCCAGCAGCTCTACCGGGACTATCTCCTACGAGCAGTACTTC. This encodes CASSSTGTISYEQYF.